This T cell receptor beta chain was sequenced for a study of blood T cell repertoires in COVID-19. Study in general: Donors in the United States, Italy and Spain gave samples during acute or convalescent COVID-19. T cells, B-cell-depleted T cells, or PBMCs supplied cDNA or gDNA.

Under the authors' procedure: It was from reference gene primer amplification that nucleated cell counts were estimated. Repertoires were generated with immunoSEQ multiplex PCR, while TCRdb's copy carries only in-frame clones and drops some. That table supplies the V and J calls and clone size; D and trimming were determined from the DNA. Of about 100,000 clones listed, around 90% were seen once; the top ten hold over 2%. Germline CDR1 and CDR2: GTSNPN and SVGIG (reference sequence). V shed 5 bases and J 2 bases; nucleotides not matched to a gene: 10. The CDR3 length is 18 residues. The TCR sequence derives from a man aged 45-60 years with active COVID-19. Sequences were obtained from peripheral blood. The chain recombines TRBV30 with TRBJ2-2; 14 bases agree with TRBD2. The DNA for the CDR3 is TGTGCCTGGGCCCTAGGACTAGCGGGGGGACCAAACACCGGGGAGCTGTTTTTT. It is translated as CAWALGLAGGPNTGELFF.